These 19 T cell receptor beta chains originate from one sample sequenced in a study of cytomegalovirus exposure and HLA in healthy donors. This PCR relied on a set of 60 Vbeta primers and 13 Jbeta primers. Assay: immunoSEQ multiplex PCR; the TCRdb copy retains only in-frame clones and omits some. The table has 80,000 to 100,000 clones, 73% seen once. The specimen was PBMCs. The receptors were sampled from a man between 35 and 55 years old in good health and CMV-seronegative.

This sequence joins TRBV6-5 and TRBJ2-7; TRBD2 is a possible D gene (5 bases). The CDR3 is made up of 14 amino acids. Trimming left V 6 bases short and J 0 bases short, with 12 bases between. Germline-derived CDR1 and CDR2 are MNHEY and SVGAGI. CDR3 bases: TGTGCCAGCAGCCCCCTCGGGGTCTCCTACGAGCAGTACTTC. As protein: CASSPLGVSYEQYF.

The chain joins TRBV14 to TRBJ2-7, with 8 bases identical to TRBD1. The junction had 9 bases not matched to a gene; V was cut back by 4 bases and J by 4 bases. Germline-derived CDR1 and CDR2 are SGHDN and FVKESK. This CDR3 has 15 residues. The CDR3 DNA reads TGTGCCAGCAGCCCTTGGACAGGGTTTGCGTACGAGCAGTACTTC. Translated, it gives CASSPWTGFAYEQYF.

V is TRBV25-1 and J is TRBJ1-6; D call uncertain. V gave up 9 bases and J gave up 1 base, with 16 bases separating them. Germline V gene lookup returns CDR1 MGHDK and CDR2 SYGVNS. The CDR3 is 16 amino acids. The CDR3 here is CARKRAILSYNSPLHF. Here the CDR3 DNA reads TGTGCCAGAAAGCGGGCCATCCTGTCCTATAATTCACCCCTCCACTTT.

The gene calls are TRBV30 and TRBJ1-2, with D possibly matching TRBD1 (5 bases). The CDR3 spans 12 residues. In germline, CDR1 is GTSNPN, CDR2 SVGIG (reference sequence). Trimming shortened V by 4 bases and J by 3 bases, and 9 bases separated the two germline ends. The CDR3 DNA follows: TGTGCCTGGACAGGGTGCGACTATGGCTACACCTTC. This encodes CAWTGCDYGYTF.

The chain carries TRBV27 and TRBJ2-5; D not certain. Deletions cut 4 bases from V and 7 bases from J, with 13 bases between. From germline, CDR1 is MNHEY and CDR2 SMNVEV (reference sequence). The CDR3 totals 13 residues. This chain's CDR3 is CASSSSAQRTQYF. In DNA, the CDR3 is TGTGCCAGCAGTTCTTCTGCCCAGCGGACCCAGTACTTC.

This sequence joins TRBV27 and TRBJ2-5; D remains ambiguous. CDR3 length: 13 residues. Germline-derived CDR1 and CDR2 are MNHEY and SMNVEV (reference sequence). Trimming took 5 bases from V and 2 from J, leaving 9 bases between them. In DNA form, the CDR3 reads TGTGCCAGCAGTATGGTGCGGCAAGAGACCCAGTACTTC. This sequence encodes CASSMVRQETQYF.

This clone appeared a few times. The chain has TRBV5-6 and TRBJ1-6, with D uncertain. This CDR3 contains 13 residues. Germline CDR1 and CDR2: SGHDT and YYEEEE. V lost 0 bases and J 16 bases, leaving 14 bases between the germline ends. CDR3 sequence reads: CASSLDLSQVLHF. CDR3 nucleotides: TGTGCCAGCAGCTTGGACTTATCGCAGGTTCTCCACTTT.

This sequence joins TRBV6-5 and TRBJ1-1; perhaps TRBD1 as D (5 bases). CDR1 and CDR2 from the germline V gene are MNHEY and SVGAGI. The CDR3 covers 14 residues. V lost 6 bases and J lost 0, with 11 bases in between. For the CDR3, the DNA is TGTGCCAGCAGCCTCCGACAGTTGAACACTGAAGCTTTCTTT. Translating it yields CASSLRQLNTEAFF.

This chain uses TRBV27 with TRBJ2-1, with D perhaps matching TRBD2 (6 bases). Trimming removed 0 bases at V and 10 bases at J, with 10 bases between. The length of the CDR3 is 13 residues. CDR1 and CDR2 (germline): MNHEY, SMNVEV (reference sequence). The CDR3, as DNA: TGTGCCAGCAGTTTATCGGGGGGATTCGAGCAGTTCTTC. It is translated as CASSLSGGFEQFF.

V is TRBV6-6 and J is TRBJ2-1, with 7 bases that match TRBD1. This CDR3 spans 14 amino acids. The junction had 9 bases not matched to a gene; V was cut back by 5 bases and J by 8 bases. Germline CDR1 is MNHNY and CDR2 is SVGAGI (reference sequence). CDR3 bases: TGTGCCAGCAGTCTCTTGGACAGGCTCGATGAGCAGTTCTTC. Translating gives CASSLLDRLDEQFF.

The V and J genes are TRBV14 and TRBJ2-1, with a tentative D call TRBD1 (5 bases). The V and J ends lost 0 bases and 9 bases respectively, with 15 bases between them. This CDR3 has 15 residues. CDR1 is SGHDN and CDR2 is FVKESK in the germline V gene. CDR3 in amino acids: CASSQDQGARSEQFF. In DNA, the CDR3 is TGTGCCAGCAGCCAAGACCAGGGCGCACGCAGTGAGCAGTTCTTC.

The chain employs TRBV13 and TRBJ2-7; 10 bases fit TRBD1. This CDR3 is built from 16 residues. Germline CDR1 and CDR2: PRHDT and FYEKMQ (reference sequence). J gave up 1 base and V 5 bases, and 8 bases lay outside the gene matches. CDR3 region: CASSQHRDRGSYEQYF. The DNA for the CDR3 is TGTGCCAGCAGCCAGCACCGGGACAGGGGATCCTACGAGCAGTACTTC.

In this sample, this clone turned up once. The DNA for the CDR3 is TGTGCCAGCAGTTTGGGACAGGGTTCCTACGAGCAGTACTTC. This encodes CASSLGQGSYEQYF. The chain recombines TRBV6-5 with TRBJ2-7; 9 bases map to TRBD1. V shed 4 bases and J 1 base; nucleotides not matched to a gene: 2. The length of the CDR3 is 14 residues. Germline-derived CDR1 and CDR2 are MNHEY and SVGAGI.

There are a few counts of this clone. The rearrangement links TRBV5-1 to TRBJ1-5, with D hard to call. This CDR3 region has 13 residues. Germline CDR1 and CDR2: SGHRS and YFSETQ. V lost 1 base to trimming and J lost 9 bases, with 11 bases between them. CDR3 sequence (DNA): TGCGCCAGCAGCTTGAACGGTTTTGGGCCCCAGCATTTT. This sequence encodes CASSLNGFGPQHF.

This clone was counted between two and nine times. The genes are TRBV15 and TRBJ2-3, with 12 bases identical to TRBD2. The germline gives CDR1 LNHNV, CDR2 YYDKDF (reference sequence). The CDR3 is made up of 15 amino acids. The junction had 2 bases not matched to a gene; V was cut back by 2 bases and J by 5 bases. CDR3 DNA sequence: TGTGCCACCAGCAGACTAGCGGGGGGGCGAGATACGCAGTATTTT. This translates into CATSRLAGGRDTQYF.

The CDR3 DNA reads TGTGCCAGCAGCCCCCCAGGGATTTCACCCCTCCACTTT. Its translation is CASSPPGISPLHF. The chain combines TRBV5-6 with TRBJ1-6; maybe TRBD1 (5 bases). The V end was cut by 4 bases, the J end by 9 bases, with 11 bases between. CDR3 length: 13 amino acids. Per germline, CDR1 SGHDT and CDR2 YYEEEE.

The chain couples TRBV4-2 to TRBJ1-2, with TRBD1 matching over 9 bases. The CDR3 spans 17 residues. The V gene's germline CDR1 is LGHNA and CDR2 YNFKEQ. J gave up 6 bases and V 0 bases, and 11 bases lay outside the gene matches. The CDR3 spells CASSQDLGQGGRNGYTF. The CDR3, as DNA: TGTGCCAGCAGCCAAGATCTGGGACAGGGAGGGCGAAATGGCTACACCTTC.

The chain employs TRBV5-8 and TRBJ2-7, with 8 bases identical to TRBD1. CDR1 SGHTS and CDR2 YDEGEE come from the germline V gene. The CDR3 runs to 16 residues. Germline trimming cut 4 bases from V and 1 base from J; bases unmatched to any gene: 10. CDR3 region: CASSLTTGVRSYEQYF. The CDR3 region has the DNA TGTGCCAGCAGCCTTACGACAGGGGTCCGATCCTACGAGCAGTACTTC.

V usage is TRBV28 and J usage is TRBJ1-1; 7 bases align to TRBD1. CDR1 and CDR2 (germline): MDHEN, SYDVKM. The CDR3 runs 14 residues. V was clipped by 6 bases and J by 11 bases; unmatched bases: 15. The CDR3 region has the DNA TGTGCCAGCAGCCCCCCCAGGACAGGAGTTCGGGCTTTCTTT. Translating it yields CASSPPRTGVRAFF.